This entry is about one T cell receptor beta chain. Study members were between roughly 18 and 90 years old and lived in 24 US regions. Some clones are missing from TCRdb's copy, which holds only in-frame ones; the method was immunoSEQ multiplex PCR. The profile shows approximately 260,000 clones, approximately 86% of them singletons. The sample originates from a study of blood T cell repertoires in COVID-19. The germline V gene has CDR1 SNHLY and CDR2 FYNNEI. Trimming shortened V by 8 bases and J by 2 bases, and 12 bases separated the two germline ends. This CDR3 has 13 residues. V is TRBV2 and J is TRBJ1-1; weak D call: TRBD1 (6 bases). This receptor was obtained from a woman in her 30s with acute COVID-19. Material for sequencing was PBMCs or T cells enriched from blood (not recorded which). Here the CDR3 DNA reads TGTGCCAGCTTAGGACAGTTAAACACTGAAGCTTTCTTT. Protein: CASLGQLNTEAFF.